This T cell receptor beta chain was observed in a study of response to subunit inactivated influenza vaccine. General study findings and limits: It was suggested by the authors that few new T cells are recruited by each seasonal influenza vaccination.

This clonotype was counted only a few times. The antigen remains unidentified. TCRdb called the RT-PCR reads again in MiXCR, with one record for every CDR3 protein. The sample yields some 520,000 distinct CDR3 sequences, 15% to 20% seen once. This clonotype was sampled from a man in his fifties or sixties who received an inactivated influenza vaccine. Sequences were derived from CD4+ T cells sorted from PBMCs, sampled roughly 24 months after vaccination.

The DNA for the CDR3 is TGTGCCAGCAGTGTCGGGCGGAGCGCTTTCTTT. Its protein is CASSVGRSAFF. V usage is TRBV6-4 and J usage is TRBJ1-1, with unresolved D. Germline CDR1 MRHNA, CDR2 SNTAGT. Trimming took 4 bases from V and 11 from J, leaving 11 bases between them. This CDR3 is 11 amino acids long.